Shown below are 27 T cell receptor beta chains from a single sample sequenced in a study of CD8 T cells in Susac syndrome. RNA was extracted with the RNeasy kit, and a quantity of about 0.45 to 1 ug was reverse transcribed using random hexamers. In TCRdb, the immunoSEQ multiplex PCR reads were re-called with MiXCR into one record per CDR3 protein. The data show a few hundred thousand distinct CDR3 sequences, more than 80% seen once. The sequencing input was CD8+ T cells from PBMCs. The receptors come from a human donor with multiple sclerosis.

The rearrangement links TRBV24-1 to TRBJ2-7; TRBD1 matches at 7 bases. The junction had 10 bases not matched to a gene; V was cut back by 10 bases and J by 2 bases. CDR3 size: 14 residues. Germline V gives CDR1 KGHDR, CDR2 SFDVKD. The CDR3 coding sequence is TGTGCCACGAGTACAGGGGACGGAGCCTACGAGCAGTACTTC. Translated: CATSTGDGAYEQYF.

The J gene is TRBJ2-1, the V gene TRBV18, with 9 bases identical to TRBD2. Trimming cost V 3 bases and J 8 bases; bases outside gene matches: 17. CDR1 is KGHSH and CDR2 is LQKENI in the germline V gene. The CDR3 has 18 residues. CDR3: CASSPGWEGTSSMDEQFF. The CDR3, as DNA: TGTGCCAGCTCACCGGGTTGGGAAGGGACTAGCTCTATGGATGAGCAGTTCTTC.

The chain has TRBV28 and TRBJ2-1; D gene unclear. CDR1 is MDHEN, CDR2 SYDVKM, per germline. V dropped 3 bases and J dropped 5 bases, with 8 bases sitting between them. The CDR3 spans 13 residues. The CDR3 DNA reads TGTGCCAGCAGTTTGATCCCCCACAATGAGCAGTTCTTC. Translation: CASSLIPHNEQFF.

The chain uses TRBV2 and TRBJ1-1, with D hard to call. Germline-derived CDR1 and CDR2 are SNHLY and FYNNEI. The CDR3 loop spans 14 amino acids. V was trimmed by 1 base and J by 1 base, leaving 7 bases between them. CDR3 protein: CASSEVVPNTEAFF. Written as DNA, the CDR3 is TGTGCCAGCAGTGAAGTGGTGCCGAACACTGAAGCTTTCTTT.

The CDR3 reads CAWSRGTAKSSPLHF. The CDR3 DNA is TGTGCCTGGAGTCGGGGGACAGCCAAAAGTTCACCCCTCCACTTT. The rearrangement joins TRBV30 to TRBJ1-6, with 7 positions matching TRBD1. Germline V gene sequence: CDR1 GTSNPN, CDR2 SVGIG (reference sequence). CDR3 length: 15 residues. V lost 2 bases, J lost 9 bases, and 10 bases stayed unmatched.

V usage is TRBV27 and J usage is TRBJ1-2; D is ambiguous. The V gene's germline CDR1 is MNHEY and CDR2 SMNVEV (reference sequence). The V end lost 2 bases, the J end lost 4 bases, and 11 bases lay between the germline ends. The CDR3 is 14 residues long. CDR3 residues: CASSLRGSVYGYTF. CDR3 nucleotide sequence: TGTGCCAGCAGTTTACGGGGTAGCGTCTATGGCTACACCTTC.

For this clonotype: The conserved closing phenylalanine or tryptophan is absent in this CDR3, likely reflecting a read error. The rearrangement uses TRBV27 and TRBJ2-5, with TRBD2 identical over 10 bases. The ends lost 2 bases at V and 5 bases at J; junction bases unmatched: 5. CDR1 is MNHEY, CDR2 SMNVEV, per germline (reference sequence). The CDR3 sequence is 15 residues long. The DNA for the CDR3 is TGTGCCAGCAGTTTACGTAGCGGGAGGTGGGAGACCCAGTACCTC. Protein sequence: CASSLRSGRWETQYL.

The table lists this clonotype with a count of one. The CDR3 loop reads CASSFGDRLNIQYF. The CDR3 DNA reads TGCGCCAGCAGCTTTGGGGACAGGTTAAACATTCAGTACTTC. The rearrangement joins TRBV5-1 to TRBJ2-4; 8 bases are a match to TRBD1. The CDR3 runs 14 residues. From germline, CDR1 is SGHRS and CDR2 YFSETQ. With 2 bases clipped from V and 6 bases from J, the junction kept 4 bases outside the gene matches.

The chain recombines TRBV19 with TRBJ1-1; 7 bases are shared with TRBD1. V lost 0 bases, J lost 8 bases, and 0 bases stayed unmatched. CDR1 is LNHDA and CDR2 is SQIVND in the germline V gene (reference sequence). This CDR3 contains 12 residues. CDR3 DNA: TGTGCCAGTAGTATAGAGGACAGGGAAGCTTTCTTT. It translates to CASSIEDREAFF.

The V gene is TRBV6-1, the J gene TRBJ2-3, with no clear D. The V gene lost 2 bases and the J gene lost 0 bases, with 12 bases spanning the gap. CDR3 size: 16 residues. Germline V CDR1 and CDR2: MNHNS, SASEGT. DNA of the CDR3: TGTGCCAGCAGTGAAAGGTCACGTGCTAGCACAGATACGCAGTATTTT. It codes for CASSERSRASTDTQYF.

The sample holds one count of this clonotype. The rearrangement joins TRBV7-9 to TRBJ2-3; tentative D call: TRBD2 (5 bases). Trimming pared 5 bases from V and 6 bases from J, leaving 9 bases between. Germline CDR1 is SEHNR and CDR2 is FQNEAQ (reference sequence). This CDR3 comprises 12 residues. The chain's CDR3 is CASSILGDTQYF. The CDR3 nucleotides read TGTGCCAGCAGCATACTAGGGGATACGCAGTATTTT.

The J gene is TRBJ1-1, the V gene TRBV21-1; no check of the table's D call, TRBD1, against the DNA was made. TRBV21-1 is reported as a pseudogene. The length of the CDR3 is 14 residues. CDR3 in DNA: TGTGCCAGCACCCCCGGGACAGGGATCTATGAAGCTTTCTTT. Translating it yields CASTPGTGIYEAFF.

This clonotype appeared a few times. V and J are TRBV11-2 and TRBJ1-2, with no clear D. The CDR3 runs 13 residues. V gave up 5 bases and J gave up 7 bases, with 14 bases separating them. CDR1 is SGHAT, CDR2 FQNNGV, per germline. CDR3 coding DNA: TGTGCCAGCAGCCTCGGTCCCGCCGGTGGCTACACCTTC. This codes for CASSLGPAGGYTF.

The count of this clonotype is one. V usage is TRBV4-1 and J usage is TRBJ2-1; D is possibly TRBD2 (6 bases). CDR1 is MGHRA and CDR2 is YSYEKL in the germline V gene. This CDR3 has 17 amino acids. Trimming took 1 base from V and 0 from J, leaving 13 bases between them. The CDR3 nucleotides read TGCGCCAGCAGCCAAGGTTCAGCGGGTCACTCCTACAATGAGCAGTTCTTC. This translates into CASSQGSAGHSYNEQFF.

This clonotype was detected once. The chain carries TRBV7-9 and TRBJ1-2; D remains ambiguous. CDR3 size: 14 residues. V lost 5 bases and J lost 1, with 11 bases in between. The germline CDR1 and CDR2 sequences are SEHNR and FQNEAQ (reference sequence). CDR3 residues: CASSISGVNYGYTF. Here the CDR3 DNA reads TGTGCCAGCAGCATATCCGGGGTTAACTATGGCTACACCTTC.

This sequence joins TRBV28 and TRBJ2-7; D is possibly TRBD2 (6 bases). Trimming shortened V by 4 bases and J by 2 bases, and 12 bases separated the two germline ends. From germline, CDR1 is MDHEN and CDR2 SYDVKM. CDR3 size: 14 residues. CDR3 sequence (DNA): TGTGCCAGCAGTTCCCGGGGGTTGACCTACGAGCAGTACTTC. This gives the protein CASSSRGLTYEQYF.

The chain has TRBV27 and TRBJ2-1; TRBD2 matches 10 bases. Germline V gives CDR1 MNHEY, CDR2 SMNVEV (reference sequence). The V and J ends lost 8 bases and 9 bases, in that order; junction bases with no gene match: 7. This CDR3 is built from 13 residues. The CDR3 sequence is CASGTSSGSEQFF. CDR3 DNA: TGTGCCAGCGGTACTTCTAGCGGGAGTGAGCAGTTCTTC.

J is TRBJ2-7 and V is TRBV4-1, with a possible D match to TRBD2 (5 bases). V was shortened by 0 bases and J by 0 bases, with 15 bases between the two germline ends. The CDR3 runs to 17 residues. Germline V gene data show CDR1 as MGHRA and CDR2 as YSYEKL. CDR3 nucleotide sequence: TGCGCCAGCAGCCAAGAGACGGGGTCATTCCTCTCCTACGAGCAGTACTTC. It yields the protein CASSQETGSFLSYEQYF.

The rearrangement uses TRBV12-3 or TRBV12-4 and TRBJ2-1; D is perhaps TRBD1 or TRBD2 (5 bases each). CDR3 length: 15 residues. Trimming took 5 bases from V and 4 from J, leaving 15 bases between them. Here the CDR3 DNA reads TGTGCCAGCAGTCCAGCCGGGGCCGATTACAATGAGCAGTTCTTC. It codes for CASSPAGADYNEQFF.

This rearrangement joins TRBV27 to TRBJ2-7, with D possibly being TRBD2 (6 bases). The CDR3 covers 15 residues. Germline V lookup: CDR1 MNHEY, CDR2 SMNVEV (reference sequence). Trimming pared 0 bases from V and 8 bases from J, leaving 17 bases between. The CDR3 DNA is TGTGCCAGCAGTTTATCCCCCCAGCGGGCAGGGCAGCAGTACTTC. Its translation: CASSLSPQRAGQQYF.

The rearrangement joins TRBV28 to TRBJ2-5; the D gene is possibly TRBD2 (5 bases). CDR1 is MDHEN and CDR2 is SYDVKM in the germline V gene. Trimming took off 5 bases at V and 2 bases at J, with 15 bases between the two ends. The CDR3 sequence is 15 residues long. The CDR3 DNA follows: TGTGCCAGCAGTGCCGAACTAGTGACTCAAGAGACCCAGTACTTC. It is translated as CASSAELVTQETQYF.

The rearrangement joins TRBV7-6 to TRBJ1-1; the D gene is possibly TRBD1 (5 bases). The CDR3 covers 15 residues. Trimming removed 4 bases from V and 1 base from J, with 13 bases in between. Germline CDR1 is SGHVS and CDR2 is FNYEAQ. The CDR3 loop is CASSYSGQTNTEAFF. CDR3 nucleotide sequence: TGTGCCAGCAGCTATTCGGGGCAGACGAACACTGAAGCTTTCTTT.

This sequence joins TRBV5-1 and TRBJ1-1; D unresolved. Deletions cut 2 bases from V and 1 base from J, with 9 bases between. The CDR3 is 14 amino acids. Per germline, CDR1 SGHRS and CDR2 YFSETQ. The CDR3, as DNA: TGCGCCAGCAGCTTCAGTCAAACGAACACTGAAGCTTTCTTT. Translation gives CASSFSQTNTEAFF.

The CDR3 DNA is TGTGCCAGCAGTTTATCGGCGGGACTAGCGGGATCATACAATGAGCAGTTCTTC. It translates to CASSLSAGLAGSYNEQFF. The rearrangement links TRBV28 to TRBJ2-1; 13 bases are shared with TRBD2. CDR3 length equals 18 residues. CDR1 is MDHEN, CDR2 SYDVKM, per germline. J was trimmed by 4 bases and V by 1 base; bases with no gene match: 7. The complete variable domain, with remaining parts taken from reference TRBV28 and TRBJ2-1, reads DVKVTQSSRYLVKRTGEKVFLECVQDMDHENMFWYRQDPGLGLRLIYFSYDVKMKEKGDIPEGYSVSREKKERFSLILESASTNQTSMYLCASSLSAGLAGSYNEQFFGPGTRLTVL.

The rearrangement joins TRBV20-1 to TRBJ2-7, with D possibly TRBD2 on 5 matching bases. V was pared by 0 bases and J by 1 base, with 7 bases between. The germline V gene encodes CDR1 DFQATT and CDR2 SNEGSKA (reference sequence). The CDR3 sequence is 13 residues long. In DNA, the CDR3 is TGCAGTGCTAGAGATACGGGGTCCTACGAGCAGTACTTC. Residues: CSARDTGSYEQYF.

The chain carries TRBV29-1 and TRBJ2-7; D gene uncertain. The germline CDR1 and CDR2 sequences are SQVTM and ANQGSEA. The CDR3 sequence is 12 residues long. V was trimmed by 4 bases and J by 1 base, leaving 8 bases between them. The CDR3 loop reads CSVVLDSYEQYF. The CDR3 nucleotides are TGCAGCGTTGTACTGGATTCCTACGAGCAGTACTTC.

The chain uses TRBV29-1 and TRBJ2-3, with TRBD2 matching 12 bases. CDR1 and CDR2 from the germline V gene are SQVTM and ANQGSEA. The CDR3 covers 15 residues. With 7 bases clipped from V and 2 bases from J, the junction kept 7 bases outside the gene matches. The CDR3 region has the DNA TGCAGCGGCGCGACTAGCGGGGGACTCACAGATACGCAGTATTTT. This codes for CSGATSGGLTDTQYF.